This T cell receptor beta chain was observed in a study of cytomegalovirus exposure and HLA in healthy donors. The study, taken as a whole, reports: Many donors shared some public TCRs, even though most TCR sequences were rare. According to a subsequent analysis, TCR clusters from the first cohort were inclined to appear together in the 120 validation repertoires.

Only one count was recorded for this clone. Antigen specificity is unknown. Trimming left V 0 bases short and J 2 bases short, with 17 bases between. Germline assignment: CDR1 LGHNA and CDR2 YNFKEQ. The CDR3 covers 17 residues. While the first cohort had fewer than 850 subjects, the donors belonged to the separate validation cohort of roughly 130 subjects. The data were produced by immunoSEQ multiplex PCR, yet TCRdb's version contains in-frame clones alone and is incomplete. The sample consists of over 150,000 clones, nearly 90% of them appearing once. This clonotype was obtained from a woman aged 18-35 years in good health and CMV-seropositive. The V and J genes are TRBV4-2 and TRBJ2-7, with D perhaps matching TRBD2 (6 bases). Sequencing was done on a sample of PBMCs. CDR3 coding DNA: TGTGCCAGCAGCCAAGAATCTGCGGGACGAACCCCCTACGAGCAGTACTTC. Translating gives CASSQESAGRTPYEQYF.